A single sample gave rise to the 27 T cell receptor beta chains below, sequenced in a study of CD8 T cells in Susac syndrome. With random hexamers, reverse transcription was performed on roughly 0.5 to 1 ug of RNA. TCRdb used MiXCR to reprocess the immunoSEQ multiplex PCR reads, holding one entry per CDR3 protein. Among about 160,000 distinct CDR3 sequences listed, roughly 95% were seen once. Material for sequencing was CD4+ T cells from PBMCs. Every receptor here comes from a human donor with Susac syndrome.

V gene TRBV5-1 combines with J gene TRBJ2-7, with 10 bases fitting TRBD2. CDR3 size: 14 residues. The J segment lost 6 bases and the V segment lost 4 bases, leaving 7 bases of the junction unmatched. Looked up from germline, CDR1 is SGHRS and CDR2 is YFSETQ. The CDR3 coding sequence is TGCGCCAGCAGCCCTTTAGCGGGAGGACGCGAGCAGTACTTC. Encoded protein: CASSPLAGGREQYF.

The CDR3 sequence is CASMRGGSNQPQHF. The CDR3 region has the DNA TGTGCCAGCATGCGAGGGGGAAGCAATCAGCCCCAGCATTTT. The rearrangement joins TRBV2 to TRBJ1-5; D perhaps matches TRBD1 (6 bases). The CDR3 has 14 amino acids. Germline V gene data show CDR1 as SNHLY and CDR2 as FYNNEI. V was shortened by 7 bases and J by 1 base, with 11 bases between the two germline ends. Full variable domain (missing parts from reference TRBV2 and TRBJ1-5): EPEVTQTPSHQVTQMGQEVILRCVPISNHLYFYWYRQILGQKVEFLVSFYNNEISEKSEIFDDQFSVERPDGSNFTLKIRSTKLEDSAMYFCASMRGGSNQPQHFGDGTRLSIL.

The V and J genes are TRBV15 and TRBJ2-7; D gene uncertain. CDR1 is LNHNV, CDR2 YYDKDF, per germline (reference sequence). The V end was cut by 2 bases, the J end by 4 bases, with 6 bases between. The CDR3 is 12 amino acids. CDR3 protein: CATSRMGYEQYF. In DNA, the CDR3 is TGTGCCACCAGCAGAATGGGGTACGAGCAGTACTTC.

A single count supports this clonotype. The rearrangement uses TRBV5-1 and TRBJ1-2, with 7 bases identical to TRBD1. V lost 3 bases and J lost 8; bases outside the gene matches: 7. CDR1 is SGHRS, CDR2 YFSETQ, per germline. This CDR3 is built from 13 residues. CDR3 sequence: CASSSRQGGGYTF. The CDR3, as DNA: TGCGCCAGCAGCTCTAGACAGGGAGGAGGCTACACCTTC.

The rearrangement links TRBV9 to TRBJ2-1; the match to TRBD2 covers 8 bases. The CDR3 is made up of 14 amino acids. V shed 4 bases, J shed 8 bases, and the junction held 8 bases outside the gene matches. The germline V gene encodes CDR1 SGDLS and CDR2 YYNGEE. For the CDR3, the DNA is TGTGCCAGCAGCCTGCGGGGGGCCGCCGATGAGCAGTTCTTC. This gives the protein CASSLRGAADEQFF.

The CDR3 nucleotides are TGTGCCAGCAGCTTAGGGGGCTATGGCTACACCTTC. It translates to CASSLGGYGYTF. This chain joins TRBV7-9 and TRBJ1-2, with D unclear. This CDR3 is 12 amino acids long. Germline V gene lookup returns CDR1 SEHNR and CDR2 FQNEAQ (reference sequence). V lost 1 base and J lost 4, with 4 bases in between.

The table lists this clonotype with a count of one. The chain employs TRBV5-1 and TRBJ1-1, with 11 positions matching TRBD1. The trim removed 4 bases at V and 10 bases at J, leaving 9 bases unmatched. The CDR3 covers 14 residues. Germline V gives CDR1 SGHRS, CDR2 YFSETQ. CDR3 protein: CASSPGQGAVVAFF. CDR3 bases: TGCGCCAGCAGCCCCGGACAGGGGGCGGTAGTAGCTTTCTTT.

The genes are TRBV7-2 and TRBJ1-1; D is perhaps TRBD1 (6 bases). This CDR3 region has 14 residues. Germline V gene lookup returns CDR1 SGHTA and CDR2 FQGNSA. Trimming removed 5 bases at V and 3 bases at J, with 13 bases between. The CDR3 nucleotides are TGTGCCAGCAGCAGTAGAAGGGGGGACACTGAAGCTTTCTTT. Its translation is CASSSRRGDTEAFF.

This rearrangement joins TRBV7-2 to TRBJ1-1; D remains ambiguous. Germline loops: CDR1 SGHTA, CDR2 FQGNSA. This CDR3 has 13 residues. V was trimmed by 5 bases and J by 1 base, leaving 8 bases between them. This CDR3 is CASSPDENTEAFF. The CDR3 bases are TGTGCCAGCAGCCCGGATGAGAACACTGAAGCTTTCTTT.

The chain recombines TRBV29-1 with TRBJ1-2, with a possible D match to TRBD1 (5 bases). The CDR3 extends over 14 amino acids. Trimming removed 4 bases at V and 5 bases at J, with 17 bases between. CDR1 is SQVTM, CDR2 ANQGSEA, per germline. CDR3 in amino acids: CSVATQGGIYGYTF. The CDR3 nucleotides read TGCAGCGTTGCAACCCAGGGAGGGATTTATGGCTACACCTTC.

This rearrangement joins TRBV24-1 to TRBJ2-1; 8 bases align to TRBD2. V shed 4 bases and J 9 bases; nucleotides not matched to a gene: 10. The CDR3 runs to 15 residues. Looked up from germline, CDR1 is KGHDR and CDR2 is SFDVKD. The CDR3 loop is CATSDKKTSVSEQFF. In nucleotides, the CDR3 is TGTGCCACCAGTGACAAGAAGACTAGCGTGTCTGAGCAGTTCTTC.

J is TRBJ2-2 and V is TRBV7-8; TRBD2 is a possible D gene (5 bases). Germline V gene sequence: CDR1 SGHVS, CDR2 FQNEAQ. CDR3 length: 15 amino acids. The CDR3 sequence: CVSSRGRTNTGELFF. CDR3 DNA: TGTGTCAGTAGCCGGGGTCGAACGAACACCGGGGAGCTGTTTTTT.

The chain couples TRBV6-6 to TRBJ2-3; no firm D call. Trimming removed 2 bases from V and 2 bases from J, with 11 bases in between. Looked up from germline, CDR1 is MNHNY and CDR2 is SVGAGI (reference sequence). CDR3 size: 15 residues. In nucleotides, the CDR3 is TGTGCCAGCAGTTACAGGGCGAAAAACACAGATACGCAGTATTTT. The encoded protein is CASSYRAKNTDTQYF.

CDR3 amino acids: CASRPQGGRETQYF. CDR3 sequence (DNA): TGTGCCAGCAGACCACAGGGAGGCCGGGAGACCCAGTACTTC. The chain joins TRBV28 to TRBJ2-5, with D perhaps being TRBD1 or TRBD2 (6 bases each). V gave up 6 bases and J gave up 5 bases, with 16 bases separating them. Germline V gives CDR1 MDHEN, CDR2 SYDVKM. There are 14 residues in the CDR3.

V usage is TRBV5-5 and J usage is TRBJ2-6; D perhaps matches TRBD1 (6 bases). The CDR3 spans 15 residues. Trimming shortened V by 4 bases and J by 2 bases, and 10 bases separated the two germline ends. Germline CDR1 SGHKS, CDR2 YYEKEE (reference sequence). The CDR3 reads CASSNGQPGANVLTF. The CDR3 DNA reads TGTGCCAGCAGCAACGGACAGCCTGGGGCCAACGTCCTGACTTTC.

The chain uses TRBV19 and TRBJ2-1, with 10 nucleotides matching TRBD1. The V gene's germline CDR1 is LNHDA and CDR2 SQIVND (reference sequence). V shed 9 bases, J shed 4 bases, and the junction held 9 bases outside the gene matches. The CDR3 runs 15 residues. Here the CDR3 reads CASSDGTGVYNEQFF. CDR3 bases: TGTGCCAGCTCAGACGGGACAGGGGTTTACAATGAGCAGTTCTTC. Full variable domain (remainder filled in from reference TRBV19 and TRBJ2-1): DGGITQSPKYLFRKEGQNVTLSCEQNLNHDAMYWYRQDPGQGLRLIYYSQIVNDFQKGDIAEGYSVSREKKESFPLTVTSAQKNPTAFYLCASSDGTGVYNEQFFGPGTRLTVL.

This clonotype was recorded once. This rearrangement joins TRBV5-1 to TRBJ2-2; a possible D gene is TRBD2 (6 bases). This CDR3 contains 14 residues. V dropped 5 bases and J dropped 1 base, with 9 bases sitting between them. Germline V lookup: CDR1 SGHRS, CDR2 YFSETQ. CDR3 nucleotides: TGCGCCAGCAGTTTTAGCGGGAACACCGGGGAGCTGTTTTTT. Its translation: CASSFSGNTGELFF.

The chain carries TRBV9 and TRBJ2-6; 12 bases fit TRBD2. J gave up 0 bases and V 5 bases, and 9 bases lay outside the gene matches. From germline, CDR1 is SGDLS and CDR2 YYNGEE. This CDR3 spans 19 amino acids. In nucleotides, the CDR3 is TGTGCCAGCAGTCTGAGGGGACTAGCGGGCAACTCTGGGGCCAACGTCCTGACTTTC. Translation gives CASSLRGLAGNSGANVLTF.

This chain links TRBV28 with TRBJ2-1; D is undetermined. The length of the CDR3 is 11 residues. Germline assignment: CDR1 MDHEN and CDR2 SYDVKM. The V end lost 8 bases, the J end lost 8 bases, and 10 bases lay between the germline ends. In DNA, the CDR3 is TGTGCCAGCCTTCGGTGGGATGAGCAGTTCTTC. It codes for CASLRWDEQFF.

The CDR3 DNA reads as TGTGCCAGCAGCGCCCGAGGAGCGGGGGGGCCCGGGGAGCTGTTTTTT. Translation gives CASSARGAGGPGELFF. The V call is TRBV7-3, the J call TRBJ2-2, with 10 bases aligning to TRBD2. This CDR3 is built from 16 residues. The V segment lost 5 bases and the J segment 6 bases; nucleotides outside the gene matches: 9. Germline CDR1 is SGHTA and CDR2 is FQGTGA.

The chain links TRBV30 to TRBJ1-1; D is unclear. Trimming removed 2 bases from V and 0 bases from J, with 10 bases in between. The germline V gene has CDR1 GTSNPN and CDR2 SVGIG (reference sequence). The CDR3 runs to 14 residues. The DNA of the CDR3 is TGTGCCTGGAGTCTTACCCGTATGAACACTGAAGCTTTCTTT. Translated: CAWSLTRMNTEAFF.

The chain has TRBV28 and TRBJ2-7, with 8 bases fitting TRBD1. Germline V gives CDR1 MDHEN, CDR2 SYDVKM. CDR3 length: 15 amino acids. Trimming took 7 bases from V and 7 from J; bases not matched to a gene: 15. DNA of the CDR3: TGTGCCAGCATCAAGGACAGGGCAAGGCCCCTTGAGCAGTACTTC. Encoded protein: CASIKDRARPLEQYF.

The CDR3 nucleotides are TGTGCCACCAGTGATTGGAGGAGCTCCTACAATGAGCAGTTCTTC. It encodes CATSDWRSSYNEQFF. The V gene is TRBV24-1, the J gene TRBJ2-1, with a possible D match to TRBD2 (5 bases). The CDR3 sequence is 15 residues long. CDR1 is KGHDR and CDR2 is SFDVKD in the germline V gene. Trimming pared 2 bases from V and 0 bases from J, leaving 7 bases between.

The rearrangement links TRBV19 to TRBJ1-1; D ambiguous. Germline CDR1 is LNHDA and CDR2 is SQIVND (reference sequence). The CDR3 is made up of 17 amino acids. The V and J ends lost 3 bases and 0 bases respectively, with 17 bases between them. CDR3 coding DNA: TGTGCCAGTAGTATCGGGCAAGGAGTCCGCATGAACACTGAAGCTTTCTTT. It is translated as CASSIGQGVRMNTEAFF.

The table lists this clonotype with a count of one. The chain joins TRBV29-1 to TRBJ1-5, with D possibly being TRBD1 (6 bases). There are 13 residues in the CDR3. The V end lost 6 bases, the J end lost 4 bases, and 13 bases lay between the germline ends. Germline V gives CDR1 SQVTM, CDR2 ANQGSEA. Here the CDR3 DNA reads TGCAGCGTCGCCAGGGGACTGAATCAGCCCCAGCATTTT. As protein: CSVARGLNQPQHF.

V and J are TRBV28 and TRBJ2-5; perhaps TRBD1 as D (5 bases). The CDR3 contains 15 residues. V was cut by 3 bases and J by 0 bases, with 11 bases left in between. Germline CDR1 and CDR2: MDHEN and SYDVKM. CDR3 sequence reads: CASSLGQPYQETQYF. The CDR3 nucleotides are TGTGCCAGCAGTTTGGGGCAGCCCTACCAAGAGACCCAGTACTTC.

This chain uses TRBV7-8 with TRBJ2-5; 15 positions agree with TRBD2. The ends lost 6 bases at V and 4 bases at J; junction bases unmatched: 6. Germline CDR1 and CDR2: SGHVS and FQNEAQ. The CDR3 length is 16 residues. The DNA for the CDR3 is TGTGCCAGCAGTCTCGGACTAGCGGGGGGGGGAGAGACCCAGTACTTC. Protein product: CASSLGLAGGGETQYF. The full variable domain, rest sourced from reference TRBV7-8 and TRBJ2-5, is GAGVSQSPRYKVAKRGQDVALRCDPISGHVSLFWYQQALGQGPEFLTYFQNEAQLDKSGLPSDRFFAERPEGSVSTLKIQRTQQEDSAVYLCASSLGLAGGGETQYFGPGTRLLVL.